A selection of T cell receptor beta chains follows, all from one sample in a study of cytomegalovirus exposure and HLA in healthy donors. TCRdb's copy holds only in-frame clones and misses some; the assay was immunoSEQ multiplex PCR. The table has about 110,000 clones, around 95% seen once; the top ten hold about 0.7%. Sequencing input: PBMCs. The receptors here all came from a woman aged 18-29 years in good health and CMV-seronegative. Both conserved end residues are part of each CDR3. The order of the fields is V gene, J gene, D gene, clone size, CDR3 DNA, CDR3 protein. A D gene is named only where the DNA matches it firmly. The size of a clone is reported for some rows only, either as once, few or many, or as a class for expanded clones.

V: TRBV29-1; J: TRBJ2-2; D: NA; size: NA; DNA: TGCAGCGTCACCGAAGATAGCGGGGAGCTGTTTTTT; CDR3: CSVTEDSGELFF
V: TRBV6-1; J: TRBJ1-4; D: NA; size: NA; DNA: TGTGCCAGCATCAGAGCGGGGCAGGGGTCTGAAAAACTGTTTTTT; CDR3: CASIRAGQGSEKLFF
V: TRBV11-2; J: TRBJ2-7; D: NA; size: NA; DNA: TGTGCCAGCAGCTTCCGGTCGAACGAGCAGTACTTC; CDR3: CASSFRSNEQYF
V: TRBV15; J: TRBJ2-5; D: NA; size: NA; DNA: TGTGCCACCAGCACCGCGAGAAAGACCCAGTACTTC; CDR3: CATSTARKTQYF
V: TRBV4-3; J: TRBJ2-6; D: TRBD1; size: once; DNA: TGCGCCAGCAGCCAATTCACCCCGGGACAGGGGTGGGCTGGGGCCAACGTCCTGACTTTC; CDR3: CASSQFTPGQGWAGANVLTF
V: TRBV6-5; J: TRBJ2-1; D: NA; size: NA; DNA: TGTGCCAGCAGTTGGGCAGGGGCAGGCTATGAGCAGTTCTTC; CDR3: CASSWAGAGYEQFF
V: TRBV5-5; J: TRBJ1-4; D: NA; size: once; DNA: TGTGCCAGCAGCCCCGCCGACTCAAGACGGAGTAATGAAAAACTGTTTTTT; CDR3: CASSPADSRRSNEKLFF
V: TRBV29-1; J: TRBJ1-1; D: NA; size: NA; DNA: TGCAGCGTTGAAGGGCCACTGAACACTGAAGCTTTCTTT; CDR3: CSVEGPLNTEAFF
V: TRBV9; J: TRBJ1-6; D: NA; size: NA; DNA: TGTGCCAGCAGCGTAGACGCAGGGGCTAATTCACCCCTCCACTTT; CDR3: CASSVDAGANSPLHF
V: TRBV2; J: TRBJ2-2; D: NA; size: NA; DNA: TGTGCCAGCCTATTACAGGGCGTGCACACCGGGGAGCTGTTTTTT; CDR3: CASLLQGVHTGELFF
V: TRBV7-9; J: TRBJ2-1; D: TRBD1; size: NA; DNA: TGTGCCAGCAGCCTGACGACAGGGCCGGAATACAATGAGCAGTTCTTC; CDR3: CASSLTTGPEYNEQFF
V: TRBV4-2; J: TRBJ1-4; D: NA; size: NA; DNA: TGTGCCAGCAGCCCGGACCGCGGGGGAACGAATGAAAAACTGTTTTTT; CDR3: CASSPDRGGTNEKLFF
V: TRBV11-2; J: TRBJ1-4; D: NA; size: NA; DNA: TGTGCCAGCAGCCGTGGACAGCTCAATGAAAAACTGTTTTTT; CDR3: CASSRGQLNEKLFF
V: TRBV5-4; J: TRBJ2-5; D: TRBD2; size: NA; DNA: TGTGCCAGCAGCCCCAACAGCAAGCGGGGGAGCCAAGAGACCCAGTACTTC; CDR3: CASSPNSKRGSQETQYF
V: TRBV28; J: TRBJ2-6; D: NA; size: NA; DNA: TGTGCCAGCAGCCCGCCGTGGGCCCTCTCTGGGGCCAACGTCCTGACTTTC; CDR3: CASSPPWALSGANVLTF
V: TRBV10-3; J: TRBJ1-4; D: NA; size: NA; DNA: TGTGCCATCAGTGAGTCGATGTCCCAGGGAAATGAAAAACTGTTTTTT; CDR3: CAISESMSQGNEKLFF
V: TRBV15; J: TRBJ2-7; D: TRBD2; size: NA; DNA: TGTGCCACCACCGTGCGGGGGAGCTACGAGCAGTACTTC; CDR3: CATTVRGSYEQYF
V: TRBV6-5; J: TRBJ1-2; D: TRBD1; size: NA; DNA: TGTGCCAGCAGTTACTCGACTAGGAGGGGGCATGGCTACACCTTC; CDR3: CASSYSTRRGHGYTF
V: TRBV27; J: TRBJ2-5; D: NA; size: NA; DNA: TGTGCCAGCAGTTTATTAGGGGGAGGGGAGACCCAGTACTTC; CDR3: CASSLLGGGETQYF
V: TRBV28; J: TRBJ1-5; D: TRBD1; size: NA; DNA: TGTGCCAGCAGTTTCGGGTGGGGGACAGGCAATCAGCCCCAGCATTTT; CDR3: CASSFGWGTGNQPQHF
V: TRBV7-2; J: TRBJ1-5; D: TRBD1; size: NA; DNA: TGTGCCAGCAGTCTAACGACAGGGCCAAATCAGCCCCAGCATTTT; CDR3: CASSLTTGPNQPQHF
V: TRBV9; J: TRBJ2-1; D: TRBD2; size: once; DNA: TGTGCCAGCAGCGCCCCCAGGAGCGGGGGGGCCAATGAGCAGTTCTTC; CDR3: CASSAPRSGGANEQFF
V: TRBV28; J: TRBJ2-1; D: TRBD1; size: NA; DNA: TGTGCCAGCAGTTTCGACAGGGTACATACAACTGAGCAGTTCTTC; CDR3: CASSFDRVHTTEQFF
V: TRBV25-1; J: TRBJ2-6; D: TRBD1; size: NA; DNA: TGTGCCAGCAGTGAGTGGGGACAGGCCTCTGGGGCCAACGTCCTGACTTTC; CDR3: CASSEWGQASGANVLTF
V: TRBV19; J: TRBJ1-4; D: NA; size: NA; DNA: TGTGCCACTACGGTCGGGGAAAAACTGTTTTTT; CDR3: CATTVGEKLFF
V: TRBV4-1; J: TRBJ1-1; D: NA; size: NA; DNA: TGCGCCAGCAGCCAAGAAGGGGTGCGGACCACTGAAGCTTTCTTT; CDR3: CASSQEGVRTTEAFF
V: TRBV6-5; J: TRBJ2-1; D: TRBD1; size: NA; DNA: TGTGCCAGCAGTTACGGACAGGGGAATCACAATGAGCAGTTCTTC; CDR3: CASSYGQGNHNEQFF
V: TRBV18; J: TRBJ2-3; D: TRBD2; size: NA; DNA: TGTGCCAGCTCACCAGGGGGGGCAGATACGCAGTATTTT; CDR3: CASSPGGADTQYF
V: TRBV9; J: TRBJ2-5; D: NA; size: once; DNA: TGTGCCAGCAGCCCCAGACAGCAAGAGACCCAGTACTTC; CDR3: CASSPRQQETQYF
V: TRBV4-1; J: TRBJ1-2; D: NA; size: NA; DNA: TGCGCCAGCAGCCCCAGCGGGGCCGGGTATGGCTACACCTTC; CDR3: CASSPSGAGYGYTF
V: TRBV7-9; J: TRBJ1-4; D: NA; size: NA; DNA: TGTGCCAGCAGCGTAACATCGGGTATGACAACTAATGAAAAACTGTTTTTT; CDR3: CASSVTSGMTTNEKLFF
V: TRBV6-6; J: TRBJ1-3; D: TRBD1; size: NA; DNA: TGTGCCAGTATGGACAGGGGATGGTTTGGAAACACCATATATTTT; CDR3: CASMDRGWFGNTIYF
V: TRBV5-1; J: TRBJ2-2; D: NA; size: NA; DNA: TGCGCCAGCAGCTTGGTCACGGCGAACACCGGGGAGCTGTTTTTT; CDR3: CASSLVTANTGELFF
V: TRBV7-9; J: TRBJ1-4; D: NA; size: NA; DNA: TGTGCCAGCAGCCTCCAGGGCGAAAAACTGTTTTTT; CDR3: CASSLQGEKLFF
V: TRBV6-5; J: TRBJ1-1; D: NA; size: NA; DNA: TGTGCCAGCAGTTATAGCGAGCGGAACACTGAAGCTTTCTTT; CDR3: CASSYSERNTEAFF
V: TRBV7-9; J: TRBJ1-1; D: TRBD1; size: NA; DNA: TGTGCCAGCAGCCCTACTACCGGGACAGTGAACACTGAAGCTTTCTTT; CDR3: CASSPTTGTVNTEAFF
V: TRBV18; J: TRBJ2-5; D: NA; size: NA; DNA: TGTGCCAGCTCACCGGGAATTGTTCGGGACAAAGAGACCCAGTACTTC; CDR3: CASSPGIVRDKETQYF
V: TRBV10-2; J: TRBJ1-2; D: TRBD1; size: NA; DNA: TGCGCCAGCAGCCCGCCGGACAGGGAAGATGGCTACACCTTC; CDR3: CASSPPDREDGYTF
V: TRBV5-8; J: TRBJ1-6; D: NA; size: NA; DNA: TGTGCCAGCAGCTTGGGGACAGCGCCCTACCTACATAATTCACCCCTCCACTTT; CDR3: CASSLGTAPYLHNSPLHF
V: TRBV4-2; J: TRBJ1-4; D: NA; size: NA; DNA: TGTGCCAGCAGCCAAGAGGGCTCGGGCGGGGGAAAACTGTTTTTT; CDR3: CASSQEGSGGGKLFF
V: TRBV29-1; J: TRBJ2-1; D: TRBD2; size: NA; DNA: TGCAGCGTCCCCCTTGGGGCGGGGGGCTACAATGAGCAGTTCTTC; CDR3: CSVPLGAGGYNEQFF
V: TRBV20-1; J: TRBJ1-1; D: NA; size: NA; DNA: TGCAGTGCTAGAGCTTCGGTCGAAGCTTTCTTT; CDR3: CSARASVEAFF
V: TRBV18; J: TRBJ1-5; D: NA; size: NA; DNA: TGTGCCAGCTCACCAGAGGGAACTTCAGGTCAGCCCCAGCATTTT; CDR3: CASSPEGTSGQPQHF
V: TRBV4-2; J: TRBJ2-3; D: TRBD2; size: few; DNA: TGTGCCAGCAGCTCCAGCTGGCTAGCGGGGGGGAAAGTTAGCACAGATACGCAGTATTTT; CDR3: CASSSSWLAGGKVSTDTQYF
V: TRBV30; J: TRBJ2-7; D: NA; size: NA; DNA: TGTGCCTGGAGAGCGGAGACATCAAGGGGGGAGCAGTACTTC; CDR3: CAWRAETSRGEQYF
V: TRBV14; J: TRBJ2-7; D: NA; size: NA; DNA: TGTGCCAGCAGGATCGACCGTCACTACTACGAGCAGTACTTC; CDR3: CASRIDRHYYEQYF
V: TRBV5-5; J: TRBJ2-7; D: NA; size: NA; DNA: TGTGCCAGCAGCTCACCCTATGGGGGGGGCAACGAGCAGTACTTC; CDR3: CASSSPYGGGNEQYF
V: TRBV9; J: TRBJ2-3; D: TRBD2; size: NA; DNA: TGTGCCAGCAGCGGCGGGGGGGCCGGGACAGATACGCAGTATTTT; CDR3: CASSGGGAGTDTQYF
V: TRBV6-5; J: TRBJ1-2; D: TRBD1; size: NA; DNA: TGTGCCAGCAGTAGGGACAGAACCTATGGCTACACCTTC; CDR3: CASSRDRTYGYTF
V: TRBV5-1; J: TRBJ1-1; D: NA; size: NA; DNA: TGCGCCAGCAGTCATAGTAGCGGGGGGACTGAAGCTTTCTTT; CDR3: CASSHSSGGTEAFF
V: TRBV5-1; J: TRBJ2-5; D: NA; size: NA; DNA: TGCGCCAGCAGCCGAACTCAAGAGACCCAGTACTTC; CDR3: CASSRTQETQYF